This TCR beta chain was obtained from a study of beta chain features in type 1 diabetes (dated by TCRdb to 2016 to 2019). Notes on the research overall: Patients and healthy donors did not differ in mean age, gender distribution, total cell number or subset yield. A total of 107,917,701 sorted cells were examined across all samples, and RNA yield correlated strongly with the number of cells per subset. Regulatory and stem cell-like memory subsets were isolated from only 8 patients and roughly eight healthy donors, whereas naive and central memory subsets came from all 30 or so donors. The study compared the TCRB repertoires of sorted circulating CD4+ T cell subsets in recently diagnosed type 1 diabetes patients with those in matched healthy donors.

The entire isolated RNA was reverse transcribed using the High Capacity cDNA Reverse Transcription Kit, and thus expressed TCRB transcripts were sequenced. Deep immunoSEQ sequencing was applied to naive, central memory and regulatory T cell samples, giving an average of about 3.8 million total reads per sample. After sorted cells were lysed in RLT buffer, RNA was extracted with DNase-treated RNeasy Micro or Mini kits, with the choice depending on cell number. To prevent cross-contamination, each cell subset was processed individually, whereas patient and healthy donor samples were processed jointly. TCRB sequences were amplified from cDNA with the immunoSEQ multiplex PCR, producing 87-bp fragments spanning the CDR3 region. The amplicons were sequenced using the Illumina HiSeq platform. Per the authors' processing: Synthetic template baselines were used to correct PCR bias computationally, reads within Hamming distance 2 were collapsed, and singletons that could not be merged were discarded. By aligning reads against IMGT, V, D and J genes, CDR3 length, and insertions or deletions at six rearrangement sites were assigned. Within each subset, clonotype counts were normalized to sorted cell number, after which true diversity and Gini coefficients were computed with the tcR R package. The overlap coefficient, calculated on TCRB nucleotide sequences, was used to measure repertoire sharing. TCRdb stores this immuneACCESS table with in-frame sequences only. Part of the clones is absent; in the studies checked, under half of the shortfall reflects unresolved V genes, and no reason is known for the rest. V and J calls and clone size are as listed in that table; D and trimming were resolved from the DNA. This sample comprises 150,000 to 200,000 clones, about 8% of them detected only once. The top ten hold around 0.94% of the sample.

The V end gives up 3 bases and the J end 6 bases, leaving 14 bases in the junction not matched to a gene. CDR1 SGHNT and CDR2 YYREEE were looked up in the germline V gene (reference sequence). CDR3 length: 16 amino acids, cysteine to phenylalanine. Here the CDR3 DNA is all that survives: 48 bases in frame from base 1. Each donor gave one peripheral blood draw, approximately 100 mL on average, collected into heparinised tubes. Using a panel that included CD45RO, CCR7, CD25, CD127, CD95 and CD27, naive, central memory, regulatory and stem cell-like memory CD4+ T cells were sorted on a BD FACSAria II. Every sorted population had a purity above 98%. PBMCs were isolated immediately by Lymphoprep density gradient centrifugation and stained directly without culture. To minimize batch effects, samples were stained and sorted in pairs, one healthy donor with one patient per experiment. This clone has just a few counts. No antigen is known for it. No per-base quality is available; no much larger clone lies one base away.

The study at large found these results: HLA sub-analyses involved small numbers of individuals, so any influence of HLA type on TCRB rearrangement remained unresolved. Because cDNA rather than genomic DNA was sequenced, highly expressing activated cells could have been over-represented, although no difference in activation and CD3 levels was found between groups. Naive, central memory and regulatory TCRB repertoires appeared more similar among patients than among healthy donors. At VDJ recombination sites, type 1 diabetes patients had fewer insertions and more deleted nucleotides, which implies abnormalities in thymic rearrangement. Type 1 diabetes patients showed a moderate but significant shortening of TCRB CDR3 length in all four CD4+ subsets. Shorter templates might have been favored by PCR, but patient and control samples were amplified and corrected together, so both groups would have been affected equally by any skew.

The receptor was derived from a woman in her 40s with type 1 diabetes. The rearranged chain carries TRBV5-4 and TRBJ1-1; 7 middle bases align to TRBD1. Sequences were obtained from central memory CD4+ T cells from blood. The nucleotide sequence reads as follows: TGTGCCAGCAGCTCCGGGACAGCCGCTTTAATCGCTGAAGCTTTCTTT. Translated, it gives CASSSGTAALIAEAFF.